A selection of T cell receptor beta chains follows, all from one sample in a study of blood T cell repertoires in COVID-19. Clones were sequenced by immunoSEQ multiplex PCR, and TCRdb holds only the in-frame ones, with some missing. The sample contains 220,000 or so clones, under 90% of which appear only once. The sequencing input was PBMCs or T cells enriched from blood (not recorded which). The receptor set was obtained from a woman in her sixties who had recovered from COVID-19. Each CDR3 is given with its conserved first and last residue.

v_call: TRBV9
j_call: TRBJ1-1
cdr3_aa: CASCRTGDAEAFF

v_call: TRBV2
j_call: TRBJ2-7
cdr3_aa: CARGTAISYEQYF

v_call: TRBV9
j_call: TRBJ2-5
cdr3_aa: CASSATGRGGETQYF

v_call: TRBV7-2
j_call: TRBJ2-1
cdr3_aa: CASSLMLAPNEQFF

v_call: TRBV5-4
j_call: TRBJ2-3
cdr3_aa: CASSPQTSFTDTQYF

v_call: TRBV19
j_call: TRBJ1-4
cdr3_aa: CASSSGQGATNEKLFF

v_call: TRBV5-5
j_call: TRBJ2-6
cdr3_aa: CASSLTSGLSGANVLTF

v_call: TRBV29-1
j_call: TRBJ1-2
cdr3_aa: CSVELGQGYGYTF

v_call: TRBV12-3/TRBV12-4
j_call: TRBJ1-5
cdr3_aa: CASSPSNQPQHF

v_call: TRBV5-1
j_call: TRBJ2-5
cdr3_aa: CASSLGQLGETQYF

v_call: TRBV7-9
j_call: TRBJ2-1
cdr3_aa: CASSPTGVNEQFF

v_call: TRBV11-2
j_call: TRBJ2-2
cdr3_aa: CASSFRAGGPNRNTGELFF

v_call: TRBV7-2
j_call: TRBJ1-3
cdr3_aa: CANPLPGQGGNTIYF

v_call: TRBV11-1
j_call: TRBJ2-7
cdr3_aa: CASRNPTGNEQYF

v_call: TRBV11-1
j_call: TRBJ1-4
cdr3_aa: CASSSSRADNEKLFF

v_call: TRBV5-4
j_call: TRBJ2-5
cdr3_aa: CASSGQVAETQYF

v_call: TRBV4-1
j_call: TRBJ1-2
cdr3_aa: CASSQEWGQGYGYTF

v_call: TRBV12-3/TRBV12-4
j_call: TRBJ1-3
cdr3_aa: CASSWAQGNTIYF

v_call: TRBV7-8
j_call: TRBJ2-7
cdr3_aa: CASSLGQHRFSYEQYF

v_call: TRBV5-1
j_call: TRBJ1-2
cdr3_aa: CASSLETPGAGGYTF

v_call: TRBV6-5
j_call: TRBJ1-1
cdr3_aa: CASSYLSGAVNTEAFF

v_call: TRBV6-5
j_call: TRBJ1-1
cdr3_aa: CASRRTVQGGPEAFF

v_call: TRBV30
j_call: TRBJ1-3
cdr3_aa: CAWSGGSPGNTIYF

v_call: TRBV7-2
j_call: TRBJ1-2
cdr3_aa: CASSTGQGRNLYGYTF

v_call: TRBV2
j_call: TRBJ2-4
cdr3_aa: CASSGQGGNIQYF

v_call: TRBV15
j_call: TRBJ1-2
cdr3_aa: CATSRERGQGYGYTF

v_call: TRBV5-1
j_call: TRBJ2-7
cdr3_aa: CASSTTSGGSYEQYF

v_call: TRBV11-3
j_call: TRBJ1-1
cdr3_aa: CASSSRQNTEAFF

v_call: TRBV7-2
j_call: TRBJ1-3
cdr3_aa: CASSPGSQSSGNTIYF

v_call: TRBV10-3
j_call: TRBJ1-4
cdr3_aa: CAIRRDSQEKLFF

v_call: TRBV6-4
j_call: TRBJ1-1
cdr3_aa: CASSRDRNTEAFF

v_call: TRBV10-3
j_call: TRBJ2-6
cdr3_aa: CAISDSSGANVLTF

v_call: TRBV15
j_call: TRBJ2-5
cdr3_aa: CATSTDRLAETQYF

v_call: TRBV5-4
j_call: TRBJ1-1
cdr3_aa: CASSFTGNTEAFF

v_call: TRBV2
j_call: TRBJ1-5
cdr3_aa: CASSEANWQPQHF

v_call: TRBV5-1
j_call: TRBJ2-2
cdr3_aa: CASSLGGFGSGELFF

v_call: TRBV5-4
j_call: TRBJ2-2
cdr3_aa: CASSSDRGNTGELFF

v_call: TRBV12-3/TRBV12-4
j_call: TRBJ2-7
cdr3_aa: CASSLLRTGGPYF

v_call: TRBV10-3
j_call: TRBJ2-5
cdr3_aa: CAISGGHVDVPRDQETQYF

v_call: TRBV19
j_call: TRBJ1-4
cdr3_aa: CASRGRGRQGGNEKLFF

v_call: TRBV7-9
j_call: TRBJ2-2
cdr3_aa: CASSLARGSGINLSGELFF

v_call: TRBV7-9
j_call: TRBJ1-3
cdr3_aa: CASSPTGSGNTIYF

v_call: TRBV27
j_call: TRBJ2-3
cdr3_aa: CASSYLAVTTDTQYF

v_call: TRBV29-1
j_call: TRBJ1-1
cdr3_aa: CSVERDRGLNTEAFF

v_call: TRBV2
j_call: TRBJ2-3
cdr3_aa: CASSLRTSRRGTDTQYF

v_call: TRBV9
j_call: TRBJ2-1
cdr3_aa: CASSAASRLVLNEQFF

v_call: TRBV7-9
j_call: TRBJ2-1
cdr3_aa: CASTTFNEQFF

v_call: TRBV6-5
j_call: TRBJ1-2
cdr3_aa: CATRESNYGYTF

v_call: TRBV10-3
j_call: TRBJ2-7
cdr3_aa: CAISGQGLSYEQYF

v_call: TRBV29-1
j_call: TRBJ2-1
cdr3_aa: CSVETRGSYNEQFF

v_call: TRBV10-3
j_call: TRBJ1-5
cdr3_aa: CAISDRGRGYSNQPQHF

v_call: TRBV12-2
j_call: TRBJ1-2
cdr3_aa: CASRLPKTGPCTF

v_call: TRBV14
j_call: TRBJ2-5
cdr3_aa: CASSHDSPGVIKETQYF